The 2 T cell receptor beta chains in this list originate from one sample, sequenced in a study of memory CD4+ T cells and cytomegalovirus serostatus. The sort gate was single viable CD3+CD4+CD8-CD45RO+ cells for memory CD4+ T cells. Clones were read by immunoSEQ multiplex PCR, and TCRdb kept only the in-frame ones, dropping some. The table shows approximately 40,000 clones, with over 60% occurring only once. What was sequenced was memory CD4+ T cells from blood. The receptors here all came from an adult in good health and CMV-seronegative.

This rearrangement joins TRBV7-2 to TRBJ1-3; D is unresolved. Trimming took off 1 base at V and 9 bases at J, with 13 bases between the two ends. From germline, CDR1 is SGHTA and CDR2 FQGNSA. The CDR3 is made up of 14 amino acids. The CDR3 coding sequence is TGTGCCAGCAGCTTAGGGGGAGTTGCAGGCACCATATATTTT. It is translated as CASSLGGVAGTIYF.

This chain connects TRBV9 to TRBJ2-7, with no clear D. Trimming took off 4 bases at V and 4 bases at J, with 21 bases between the two ends. The CDR3 is 16 residues long. CDR1 SGDLS and CDR2 YYNGEE come from the germline V gene. The CDR3 region is CASSTGSPGTLYEQYF. CDR3 DNA sequence: TGTGCCAGCAGCACCGGCTCGCCCGGAACTCTTTACGAGCAGTACTTC. Full variable domain (outside the CDR3, taken from reference TRBV9 and TRBJ2-7): DSGVTQTPKHLITATGQRVTLRCSPRSGDLSVYWYQQSLDQGLQFLIQYYNGEERAKGNILERFSAQQFPDLHSELNLSSLELGDSALYFCASSTGSPGTLYEQYFGPGTRLTVT.